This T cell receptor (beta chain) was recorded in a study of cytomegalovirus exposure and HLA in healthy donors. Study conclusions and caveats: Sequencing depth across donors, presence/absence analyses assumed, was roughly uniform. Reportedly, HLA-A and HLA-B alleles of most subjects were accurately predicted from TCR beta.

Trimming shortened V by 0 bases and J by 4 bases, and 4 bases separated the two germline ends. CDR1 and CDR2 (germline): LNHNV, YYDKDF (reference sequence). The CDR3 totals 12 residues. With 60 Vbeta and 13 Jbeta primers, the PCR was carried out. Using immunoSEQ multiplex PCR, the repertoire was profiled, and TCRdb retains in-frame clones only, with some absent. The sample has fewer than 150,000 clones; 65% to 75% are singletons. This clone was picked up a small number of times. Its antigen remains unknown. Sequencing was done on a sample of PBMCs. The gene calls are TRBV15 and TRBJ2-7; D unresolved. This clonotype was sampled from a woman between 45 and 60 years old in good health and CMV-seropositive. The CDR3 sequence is CATSRDQYEQYF. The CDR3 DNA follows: TGTGCCACCAGCAGAGATCAGTACGAGCAGTACTTC. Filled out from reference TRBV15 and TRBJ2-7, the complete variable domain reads DAMVIQNPRYQVTQFGKPVTLSCSQTLNHNVMYWYQQKSSQAPKLLFHYYDKDFNNEADTPDNFQSRRPNTSFCFLDIRSPGLGDTAMYLCATSRDQYEQYFGPGTRLTVT.